The next 19 T cell receptor beta chains were all read from a single sample in a study of neurological immune-mediated disorders. TCRdb fed the 5' RACE reads into MiXCR, producing one record per CDR3 protein. The table records around 30,000 distinct CDR3 sequences, 4% of them present only once. Sequences were obtained from CD4+ T cells from blood. Receptors were obtained from a woman in her thirties or forties in good health.

This clonotype has ten or more counts. CDR3 residues: CSAPLAGWDIQYF. CDR3 nucleotide sequence: TGCAGTGCTCCCCTAGCGGGATGGGACATTCAGTACTTC. V usage is TRBV20-1 and J usage is TRBJ2-4, with 9 nucleotides matching TRBD2. Germline V gene lookup returns CDR1 DFQATT and CDR2 SNEGSKA (reference sequence). V lost 5 bases and J lost 8; bases outside the gene matches: 7. The CDR3 has 13 amino acids.

This clonotype was counted many times. The chain combines TRBV5-1 with TRBJ2-5; D unclear. The germline V and J ends were trimmed by 2 bases and 5 bases, with 10 bases remaining between them. The CDR3 runs to 13 residues. Germline V gene sequence: CDR1 SGHRS, CDR2 YFSETQ. The CDR3: CASSFLGEETQYF. In nucleotides, the CDR3 is TGCGCCAGCAGCTTCCTGGGTGAGGAGACCCAGTACTTC.

This clonotype has a count of ten or more. The CDR3 is CSALGGQEKLFF. The CDR3 DNA reads TGCAGTGCCCTCGGGGGTCAGGAAAAACTGTTTTTT. V is TRBV20-1 and J is TRBJ1-4; a weak D match, TRBD1 (5 bases). V gave up 6 bases and J gave up 8 bases, with 13 bases separating them. CDR1 and CDR2 from the germline V gene are DFQATT and SNEGSKA (reference sequence). This CDR3 is 12 amino acids long.

This clonotype was seen ten or more times. This chain links TRBV29-1 with TRBJ2-7, with 8 bases lining up with TRBD1. The CDR3 contains 14 residues. Germline assignment: CDR1 SQVTM and CDR2 ANQGSEA. J gave up 9 bases and V 2 bases, and 12 bases lay outside the gene matches. The CDR3 loop is CSVELIDRGRGQYF. For the CDR3, the DNA is TGCAGCGTTGAATTGATCGACAGGGGAAGGGGGCAGTACTTC.

This clonotype was picked up many times. The CDR3 spells CASSSGTSVHEQYF. In DNA, the CDR3 is TGCGCCAGCAGCTCCGGGACTAGCGTACACGAGCAGTACTTC. V usage is TRBV5-1 and J usage is TRBJ2-7; 10 positions match TRBD2. The germline V gene encodes CDR1 SGHRS and CDR2 YFSETQ. There are 14 residues in the CDR3. With V trimmed by 3 bases and J by 5 bases, 5 bases remained unmatched.

Many counts were recorded for this clonotype. This chain connects TRBV5-1 to TRBJ2-5, with a possible D match to TRBD2 (7 bases). V gave up 0 bases and J gave up 3 bases, with 9 bases separating them. The CDR3 is 14 residues long. The germline V gene encodes CDR1 SGHRS and CDR2 YFSETQ. Written as DNA, the CDR3 is TGCGCCAGCAGCTTGGAAGGGGGGGAAGAGACCCAGTACTTC. Its protein is CASSLEGGEETQYF.

The table lists this clonotype with many counts. The rearrangement links TRBV20-1 to TRBJ2-7; 8 bases fit TRBD2. V shed 4 bases and J 3 bases; nucleotides not matched to a gene: 2. Per the germline V gene, CDR1 is DFQATT and CDR2 is SNEGSKA (reference sequence). This CDR3 is built from 12 residues. As DNA, the CDR3 is TGCAGTGCTATAGCGGGGATCTACGAGCAGTACTTC. Protein: CSAIAGIYEQYF.

This clonotype was seen ten or more times. The chain's CDR3 is CASSLRGQGGTQYF. The CDR3 DNA follows: TGTGCCAGCAGTTTAAGGGGGCAGGGTGGTACGCAGTATTTT. The J gene is TRBJ2-3, the V gene TRBV12-3 or TRBV12-4; TRBD1 matches at 7 bases. This CDR3 is 14 amino acids long. The ends lost 2 bases at V and 8 bases at J; junction bases unmatched: 7.

This clonotype was counted ten times or more. The chain combines TRBV29-1 with TRBJ2-1; 7 bases align to TRBD1. The CDR3 contains 14 residues. CDR1 and CDR2 (germline): SQVTM, ANQGSEA. With 6 bases clipped from V and 3 bases from J, the junction kept 8 bases outside the gene matches. As DNA, the CDR3 is TGCAGCGTCCGCCGGGACAGAAGCTACAATGAGCAGTTCTTC. This encodes CSVRRDRSYNEQFF.

This clonotype showed up many times. The chain combines TRBV7-9 with TRBJ1-2; a possible D gene is TRBD1 (6 bases). This CDR3 is built from 13 residues. Germline values: CDR1 SEHNR, CDR2 FQNEAQ (reference sequence). Trimming took off 6 bases at V and 4 bases at J, with 12 bases between the two ends. The CDR3 reads CASSPQTGYGYTF. CDR3 nucleotide sequence: TGTGCCAGCAGTCCTCAGACAGGCTATGGCTACACCTTC.

This clonotype has at least ten counts. The chain recombines TRBV5-6 with TRBJ2-7; 7 bases match TRBD2. The CDR3 totals 14 residues. Germline V gene sequence: CDR1 SGHDT, CDR2 YYEEEE. V was clipped by 7 bases and J by 6 bases; unmatched bases: 13. The chain's CDR3 is CASQVRIPGGEQYF. The CDR3 DNA reads TGTGCCAGCCAAGTTCGTATCCCGGGGGGCGAGCAGTACTTC.

This clonotype was observed at least ten times. The gene calls are TRBV9 and TRBJ1-5, with D possibly being TRBD1 (5 bases). The germline V gene encodes CDR1 SGDLS and CDR2 YYNGEE. This CDR3 has 15 residues. Trimming took off 4 bases at V and 2 bases at J, with 13 bases between the two ends. In nucleotides, the CDR3 is TGTGCCAGCAGCCCAAGGGGAGGGGGCAATCAGCCCCAGCATTTT. Protein: CASSPRGGGNQPQHF. The whole variable domain, filled in from reference TRBV9 and TRBJ1-5, reads DSGVTQTPKHLITATGQRVTLRCSPRSGDLSVYWYQQSLDQGLQFLIQYYNGEERAKGNILERFSAQQFPDLHSELNLSSLELGDSALYFCASSPRGGGNQPQHFGDGTRLSIL.

This clonotype was counted ten times or more. The chain couples TRBV5-1 to TRBJ1-5, with TRBD1 matching over 7 bases. Germline V gene data show CDR1 as SGHRS and CDR2 as YFSETQ. Losses at the gene ends were 2 bases for V and 3 bases for J; bases not matched to a gene: 2. The CDR3 is 14 amino acids. CDR3 sequence reads: CASSLGTDNQPQHF. CDR3 in DNA: TGCGCCAGCAGCTTAGGGACAGACAATCAGCCCCAGCATTTT.

This clonotype occurred many times. This rearrangement joins TRBV11-2 to TRBJ2-7, with D perhaps matching TRBD1 or TRBD2 (6 bases each). The CDR3 totals 14 residues. Per germline, CDR1 SGHAT and CDR2 FQNNGV. V was pared by 0 bases and J by 6 bases, with 12 bases between. Here the CDR3 reads CASSLEGGLGEQYF. The CDR3 DNA reads TGTGCCAGCAGCTTAGAGGGGGGCTTGGGCGAGCAGTACTTC.

This clonotype was counted at least ten times. The J gene is TRBJ2-3, the V gene TRBV20-1, with a weak D call TRBD1 (7 bases). This CDR3 region has 14 residues. Deletions cut 4 bases from V and 4 bases from J, with 15 bases between. CDR1 is DFQATT, CDR2 SNEGSKA, per germline (reference sequence). This CDR3 reads CSAIPGGIADTQYF. CDR3 nucleotide sequence: TGCAGTGCTATCCCAGGGGGGATTGCAGATACGCAGTATTTT.

This clonotype has at least ten counts. The genes are TRBV12-3 or TRBV12-4 and TRBJ1-1, with D uncertain. This CDR3 contains 14 residues. V was clipped by 1 base and J by 3 bases, with 9 bases between them. CDR3 in amino acids: CASSLGGSDTEAFF. CDR3 sequence (DNA): TGTGCCAGCAGTTTAGGGGGATCGGACACTGAAGCTTTCTTT.

This clonotype was recorded many times. The chain's CDR3 is CASSLSRGAYNEQFF. CDR3 nucleotides: TGTGCCAGCAGCTTAAGCCGGGGGGCCTACAATGAGCAGTTCTTC. The chain couples TRBV7-2 to TRBJ2-1, with 7 bases fitting TRBD2. The CDR3 spans 15 residues. Losses at the gene ends were 2 bases for V and 2 bases for J; bases not matched to a gene: 3. Germline CDR1 is SGHTA and CDR2 is FQGNSA.

Ten or more counts support this clonotype. The V call is TRBV6-4, the J call TRBJ2-1; TRBD2 matches 8 bases. The J segment lost 8 bases and the V segment lost 0 bases, leaving 6 bases of the junction unmatched. The CDR3 has 15 amino acids. Per the germline V gene, CDR1 is MRHNA and CDR2 is SNTAGT. CDR3 amino acids: CASSDSVAGKYEQFF. In nucleotides, the CDR3 is TGTGCCAGCAGTGACTCGGTAGCGGGAAAGTATGAGCAGTTCTTC.

This clonotype is medium-sized by share. The rearrangement uses TRBV20-1 and TRBJ2-1; D not resolved. The ends were cut back, 1 base at V and 0 bases at J, with 10 bases in the middle. This CDR3 is built from 15 residues. Germline values: CDR1 DFQATT, CDR2 SNEGSKA (reference sequence). The CDR3 spells CSARGPTSSYNEQFF. The CDR3 DNA reads TGCAGTGCTAGAGGACCGACGAGCTCCTACAATGAGCAGTTCTTC.